The 21 T cell receptor beta chains presented below share a single source sample, sequenced in a study of blood T cell repertoires in COVID-19. Assay used: immunoSEQ multiplex PCR; TCRdb lists only in-frame clones, some missing. The table records about 99,000 clones, 75% to 85% of them present only once. Source material: peripheral blood. These receptors were taken from a man older than 75 with COVID-19, enrolled during active disease.

V is TRBV28 and J is TRBJ2-4; no clear D gene. Trimming shortened V by 4 bases and J by 0 bases, and 10 bases separated the two germline ends. The CDR3 runs 15 residues. Germline CDR1 MDHEN, CDR2 SYDVKM. CDR3 sequence: CASSYHTVAKNIQYF. The CDR3 coding sequence is TGTGCCAGCAGTTACCACACAGTAGCCAAAAACATTCAGTACTTC.

The rearrangement joins TRBV11-2 to TRBJ2-7; 8 bases line up with TRBD2. V shed 0 bases, J shed 3 bases, and the junction held 4 bases outside the gene matches. The CDR3 sequence is 15 residues long. From germline, CDR1 is SGHAT and CDR2 FQNNGV. The CDR3 loop reads CASSLEGLEVYEQYF. DNA for the CDR3: TGTGCCAGCAGCTTAGAGGGACTAGAGGTCTACGAGCAGTACTTC.

CDR3 protein: CASSSPGQGVYEQYF. As DNA, the CDR3 is TGTGCCAGCAGTAGCCCGGGACAGGGGGTGTACGAGCAGTACTTC. The chain joins TRBV6-5 to TRBJ2-7; 11 bases are shared with TRBD1. Germline V gives CDR1 MNHEY, CDR2 SVGAGI. V trimming: 5 bases; J trimming: 4 bases; junction bases outside the gene matches: 7. The CDR3 is made up of 15 amino acids.

This chain links TRBV10-3 with TRBJ2-3, with 11 bases lining up with TRBD2. Losses at the gene ends were 4 bases for V and 2 bases for J; bases not matched to a gene: 2. The CDR3 consists of 15 residues. Per the germline V gene, CDR1 is ENHRY and CDR2 is SYGVKD. The chain's CDR3 is CAISVTSGDTDTQYF. The CDR3 coding sequence is TGTGCCATCAGTGTGACTAGCGGGGACACAGATACGCAGTATTTT.

The chain carries TRBV6-2 or TRBV6-3 and TRBJ1-2; a weak D match, TRBD1 (6 bases). The V end was cut by 6 bases, the J end by 2 bases, with 10 bases between. Germline V lookup: CDR1 MNHEY, CDR2 SVGEGT. The CDR3 consists of 13 residues. The CDR3 DNA follows: TGTGCCAGCAGCCCCACAGGGAACTATGGCTACACCTTC. It translates to CASSPTGNYGYTF.

This sequence joins TRBV5-1 and TRBJ1-4, with 7 bases that match TRBD1. CDR1 and CDR2 from the germline V gene are SGHRS and YFSETQ. This CDR3 comprises 14 residues. The J segment lost 8 bases and the V segment lost 4 bases, leaving 8 bases of the junction unmatched. The CDR3 reads CASSPGGAGEKLFF. The CDR3 region has the DNA TGCGCCAGCAGCCCAGGGGGTGCGGGCGAAAAACTGTTTTTT.

This chain joins TRBV27 and TRBJ2-7; D is possibly TRBD1 (6 bases). Germline V gene lookup returns CDR1 MNHEY and CDR2 SMNVEV (reference sequence). This CDR3 has 16 amino acids. The germline V and J ends were trimmed by 0 bases and 6 bases, with 18 bases remaining between them. CDR3 region: CASSLSGQQGRFEQYF. The CDR3 DNA follows: TGTGCCAGCAGTTTATCGGGACAACAAGGTCGCTTCGAGCAGTACTTC.

The rearrangement links TRBV29-1 to TRBJ1-2; D ambiguous. With 5 bases removed from V and 3 bases from J, the gap between germline ends came to 13 bases. CDR3 size: 13 residues. Germline values: CDR1 SQVTM, CDR2 ANQGSEA. The CDR3 is CSVRAGWDYGYTF. The CDR3 DNA sequence: TGCAGCGTTCGGGCGGGCTGGGACTATGGCTACACCTTC. The entire variable domain, with the rest obtained from reference TRBV29-1 and TRBJ1-2, is as follows: SAVISQKPSRDICQRGTSLTIQCQVDSQVTMMFWYRQQPGQSLTLIATANQGSEATYESGFVIDKFPISRPNLTFSTLTVSNMSPEDSSIYLCSVRAGWDYGYTFGSGTRLTVV.

The rearrangement links TRBV5-4 to TRBJ2-7; 7 nucleotides align to TRBD2. Germline lookup yields CDR1 SGHNT and CDR2 YYREEE (reference sequence). This CDR3 is 15 amino acids long. The J segment lost 0 bases and the V segment lost 6 bases, leaving 9 bases of the junction unmatched. The CDR3 coding sequence is TGTGCCAGCAACTCCGGCGGGAGAGGCTCCTACGAGCAGTACTTC. Translation gives CASNSGGRGSYEQYF.

The rearrangement uses TRBV2 and TRBJ2-7; perhaps TRBD2 as D (5 bases). Germline V CDR1 and CDR2: SNHLY, FYNNEI. V gave up 6 bases and J gave up 2 bases, with 8 bases separating them. The length of the CDR3 is 12 residues. CDR3 residues: CASRGATYEQYF. The CDR3 bases are TGTGCCAGCAGGGGAGCGACCTACGAGCAGTACTTC.

The chain has TRBV7-2 and TRBJ2-3; 10 bases match TRBD2. The germline V gene has CDR1 SGHTA and CDR2 FQGNSA. The length of the CDR3 is 15 residues. V shed 4 bases and J 8 bases; nucleotides not matched to a gene: 9. The CDR3 here is CASSSTSGPGATQYF. CDR3 DNA: TGTGCCAGCAGCTCGACTAGCGGGCCCGGGGCTACGCAGTATTTT.

V and J are TRBV7-3 and TRBJ2-3; 7 bases align to TRBD2. CDR1 is SGHTA and CDR2 is FQGTGA in the germline V gene. This CDR3 is 15 amino acids long. Trimming cost V 2 bases and J 5 bases; bases outside gene matches: 7. Here the CDR3 DNA reads TGTGCCAGCAGCTTAGGGACTACACACCTAGATACGCAGTATTTT. It encodes CASSLGTTHLDTQYF.

The chain recombines TRBV30 with TRBJ2-7; 11 bases are shared with TRBD2. Unmatched junction bases numbered 3, after V lost 5 bases and J lost 3 bases. The CDR3 totals 13 residues. Germline V gives CDR1 GTSNPN, CDR2 SVGIG (reference sequence). DNA for the CDR3: TGTGCCTGGGTCCTAGCGGGAGGCTACGAGCAGTACTTC. It specifies CAWVLAGGYEQYF.

The rearrangement links TRBV6-6 to TRBJ1-2; 7 nucleotides match TRBD1. The CDR3 has 16 residues. The V and J ends lost 7 bases and 0 bases, in that order; junction bases with no gene match: 11. The V gene's germline CDR1 is MNHNY and CDR2 SVGAGI (reference sequence). CDR3 loop: CASIPKGAAANYGYTF. In DNA form, the CDR3 reads TGTGCCAGCATTCCAAAGGGGGCTGCAGCTAACTATGGCTACACCTTC.

This chain uses TRBV6-2 or TRBV6-3 with TRBJ2-2; D may be TRBD2 (5 bases). Germline V gene lookup returns CDR1 MNHEY and CDR2 SVGEGT. The V end was cut by 2 bases, the J end by 0 bases, with 13 bases between. The CDR3 spans 17 residues. The CDR3 nucleotides are TGTGCCAGCAGTTACAACTTTAGGACTTCGAACACCGGGGAGCTGTTTTTT. This gives the protein CASSYNFRTSNTGELFF.

The rearrangement uses TRBV19 and TRBJ2-7; TRBD1 might be the D (6 bases). Trimming took 4 bases from V and 7 from J, leaving 14 bases between them. Germline CDR1 reads LNHDA; CDR2 reads SQIVND (reference sequence). The CDR3 extends over 13 amino acids. The CDR3 sequence: CASSTDSQREQYF. For the CDR3, the DNA is TGTGCCAGTAGTACGGACAGTCAAAGGGAGCAGTACTTC.

The chain couples TRBV19 to TRBJ1-5; the match to TRBD1 covers 12 bases. Unmatched junction bases numbered 10, after V lost 7 bases and J lost 9 bases. The V gene's germline CDR1 is LNHDA and CDR2 SQIVND (reference sequence). The CDR3 consists of 15 residues. CDR3 protein: CASTQGQGAFGPQHF. The CDR3 nucleotides are TGTGCCAGTACCCAGGGACAGGGGGCATTCGGGCCCCAGCATTTT.

This clone was detected a few times. V is TRBV4-1 and J is TRBJ2-5; tentatively, D is TRBD2 (6 bases). The germline V gene has CDR1 MGHRA and CDR2 YSYEKL. The CDR3 runs 11 residues. V lost 1 base and J lost 9, with 6 bases in between. The CDR3 DNA reads as TGCGCCAGCAGCCAAGGGGGGGCCCAGTACTTC. Residues: CASSQGGAQYF.

The genes are TRBV5-6 and TRBJ1-2; D remains ambiguous. In germline, CDR1 is SGHDT, CDR2 YYEEEE. This CDR3 contains 13 residues. V lost 0 bases to trimming and J lost 4 bases, with 7 bases between them. The chain's CDR3 is CASSLGSGYGYTF. The CDR3 bases are TGTGCCAGCAGCTTGGGAAGCGGCTATGGCTACACCTTC.

The V gene is TRBV5-1, the J gene TRBJ2-5; 12 bases are a match to TRBD1. This CDR3 has 20 amino acids. Germline V gene lookup returns CDR1 SGHRS and CDR2 YFSETQ. The ends lost 3 bases at V and 2 bases at J; junction bases unmatched: 17. The CDR3 bases are TGCGCCAGCAGCTACGAATGGGGACAGGGGGCAGATTGGAGACAAGAGACCCAGTACTTC. Translation gives CASSYEWGQGADWRQETQYF.

This clone was detected a few times. The J gene is TRBJ2-1, the V gene TRBV3-1 (or the pseudogene TRBV3-2); 13 nucleotides agree with TRBD2. CDR1 is LGHDT, CDR2 YNNKEL, per germline (reference sequence). This CDR3 contains 16 residues. With V trimmed by 4 bases and J by 5 bases, 5 bases remained unmatched. CDR3 protein: CASSPPGLAGNNEQFF. In nucleotides, the CDR3 is TGTGCCAGCAGCCCTCCGGGACTAGCGGGAAACAATGAGCAGTTCTTC.